The rows below give T cell receptor beta chains drawn from one sample of a study of blood T cell repertoires in COVID-19. Sequencing was performed with immunoSEQ multiplex PCR; in TCRdb, only in-frame clones are kept and a portion is missing. The sample lists roughly 350,000 clones, roughly 90% occurring once. Specimen: PBMCs or T cells enriched from blood (not recorded which). The receptors were gathered from a woman in her twenties or thirties who had recovered from COVID-19. Both conserved end residues are part of each CDR3. A D gene is named only where the DNA matches it firmly. A clone size is listed for some rows: how often the clone was seen (once, few, many), or a class if it is expanded.

TRBV6-1,-,TRBJ1-5,15,-,TGTGCCAGCAGTGAATCGTGGGGGCCACATCAGCCCCAGCATTTT,CASSESWGPHQPQHF
TRBV10-3,TRBD1,TRBJ2-2,15,-,TGTGCCATCAGTGGGGTAGGGGGCGCGGCCGGGGAGCTGTTTTTT,CAISGVGGAAGELFF
TRBV10-3,TRBD1,TRBJ1-1,14,-,TGTGCCATCACTGGGACAGGGGCGCCTTCTGAAGCTTTCTTT,CAITGTGAPSEAFF
TRBV28,TRBD2,TRBJ2-1,16,-,TGTGCCAGCAATATGGGCACTAGCGGGAGCTGGAATGAGCAGTTCTTC,CASNMGTSGSWNEQFF
TRBV28,TRBD2,TRBJ2-7,14,-,TGTGCCAGCACCCTTTCGGGAGGGAGCTACGAGCAGTACTTC,CASTLSGGSYEQYF
TRBV2,TRBD1,TRBJ1-6,15,-,TGTGCCAGCAGACTAACCGGGACAGGGAACTCACCCCTCCACTTT,CASRLTGTGNSPLHF
TRBV7-6,TRBD1,TRBJ1-5,16,-,TGTGCCAGCAGCTCAGGACAGGGCGGGAGCAATCAGCCCCAGCATTTT,CASSSGQGGSNQPQHF
TRBV30,-,TRBJ1-2,12,once,TGTGCCTGGTCAGGAGGCAGCTATGGCTACACCTTC,CAWSGGSYGYTF
TRBV2,-,TRBJ1-6,13,-,TGTGCCGGTAGACAGGTTACAAATTCACCCCTCCACTTT,CAGRQVTNSPLHF
TRBV7-2,TRBD1,TRBJ2-5,15,-,TGTGCCAGCAGCTTTTGGACAGGGGGTCGGGAGACCCAGTACTTC,CASSFWTGGRETQYF
TRBV7-2,TRBD1,TRBJ1-3,16,-,TGTGCCAGCAGCTCGGGACAGGGGGCCTCTGGAAACACCATATATTTT,CASSSGQGASGNTIYF
TRBV18,TRBD1,TRBJ2-5,14,-,TGTGCCAGCTCACCGAACAGGGGACAAGAGACCCAGTACTTC,CASSPNRGQETQYF
TRBV7-2,TRBD2,TRBJ2-7,13,-,TGTGCCAGCACTGGACTAGCGGCCTACGAGCAGTACTTC,CASTGLAAYEQYF
TRBV29-1,TRBD2,TRBJ2-2,14,-,TGCAGCGTGCGCCTAGCGGGAGCTCCCGGGGAGCTGTTTTTT,CSVRLAGAPGELFF
TRBV6-5,-,TRBJ2-1,15,-,TGTGCCAGCAGTTACGAGCAGGGCTCCTACAATGAGCAGTTCTTC,CASSYEQGSYNEQFF
TRBV2,TRBD2,TRBJ2-3,16,-,TGTGCCAGCAGTGAAGCAATAGCGGGAGAGGCAGATACGCAGTATTTT,CASSEAIAGEADTQYF
TRBV4-3,-,TRBJ1-1,16,-,TGCGCCAGCAGCCTTAGCCAGGGGTTGCTGAACACTGAAGCTTTCTTT,CASSLSQGLLNTEAFF
TRBV7-9,-,TRBJ1-3,13,-,TGTGCCAGCAGCAGAAGGGGCGGAAACACCATATATTTT,CASSRRGGNTIYF
TRBV19,TRBD1,TRBJ1-2,17,-,TGTGCCAGTACCTCCAATCGGGACAGGGGCCGCAACTATGGCTACACCTTC,CASTSNRDRGRNYGYTF
TRBV10-3,-,TRBJ2-5,13,-,TGTGCCATCAGTGATTCGTTTCGAGAGACCCAGTACTTC,CAISDSFRETQYF
TRBV18,TRBD1,TRBJ2-1,15,-,TGTGCCAGCTCAGCGGGACAGGGGGGAGGCAATGAGCAGTTCTTC,CASSAGQGGGNEQFF
TRBV5-4,TRBD2,TRBJ2-3,17,-,TGTGCCAGCAGCCCCCGGGGTAGCGGGGGGTTGGCAGATACGCAGTATTTT,CASSPRGSGGLADTQYF
TRBV19,TRBD2,TRBJ2-3,15,-,TGTGCCAGTAGTGCTAGCGGCCCATTCACAGATACGCAGTATTTT,CASSASGPFTDTQYF
TRBV6-2/TRBV6-3,-,TRBJ1-5,13,-,TGTGCCAGCAGTTTCGAGGTGGGTTGGCCCCAGCATTTT,CASSFEVGWPQHF
TRBV4-3,TRBD1,TRBJ1-1,15,-,TGCGCCAGCAGCACCCGACAGGGGATGAACACTGAAGCTTTCTTT,CASSTRQGMNTEAFF
TRBV28,-,TRBJ1-6,14,-,TGTGCCAGCAGGGACCAACAGGGTTATTCACCCCTCCACTTT,CASRDQQGYSPLHF
TRBV5-3,TRBD2,TRBJ2-1,14,-,TGTGCCAGAAAATGGGGACTAGCGGGCCAGGAGCAGTTCTTC,CARKWGLAGQEQFF
TRBV7-3,-,TRBJ1-1,13,-,TGTGCCAGCAGCGCCGATCAGGGTGGTACAGCTTTCTTT,CASSADQGGTAFF
TRBV5-1,TRBD2,TRBJ2-1,15,-,TGCGCCAGCGGCCTTAGCGGGAGGTCCTACAATGAGCAGTTCTTC,CASGLSGRSYNEQFF
TRBV19,TRBD2,TRBJ2-1,13,-,TGTGCCAGTAGGAATAGCGGGAGTTGGGAGCAGTTCTTC,CASRNSGSWEQFF
TRBV2,TRBD2,TRBJ2-3,20,-,TGTGCCAGCAGTGCTTCGGGTGTTAGACTAGCGGCCTTCACCGCAGATACGCAGTATTTT,CASSASGVRLAAFTADTQYF
TRBV19,TRBD1,TRBJ1-1,14,-,TGTGCCAGCACTAAGACAGGGACGAACACTGAAGCTTTCTTT,CASTKTGTNTEAFF
TRBV2,-,TRBJ2-1,17,-,TGTGCCAGCAGTGTCACTAGAGCCACAAGCTCCTACAATGAGCAGTTCTTC,CASSVTRATSSYNEQFF
TRBV28,-,TRBJ1-2,12,-,TGTGCCAGCAGTTTATCAGGGTATGGCTACACCTTC,CASSLSGYGYTF
TRBV5-1,TRBD1,TRBJ2-7,15,few,TGCGCCAGCAGCTTGATCGGACAGGGGGCGAGCGAGCAGTACTTC,CASSLIGQGASEQYF
TRBV28,-,TRBJ1-1,14,-,TGTGCCAGCAGTTTCGGGGAGATGAACACTGAAGCTTTCTTT,CASSFGEMNTEAFF
TRBV5-1,-,TRBJ1-2,12,-,TGCGCCAGCAGCTTCTCCGACTATGGCTACACCTTC,CASSFSDYGYTF
TRBV14,TRBD1,TRBJ1-1,15,-,TGTGCCAGCAGCCAAGATGGGGACAGGAACACTGAAGCTTTCTTT,CASSQDGDRNTEAFF
TRBV5-4,TRBD1,TRBJ1-1,17,once,TGTGCCAGCAGGAGACAGACAGGGAGGTCTGTTTCCACTGAAGCTTTCTTT,CASRRQTGRSVSTEAFF
TRBV19,TRBD1,TRBJ2-7,15,-,TGTGCCAGTAGTATTTACCCAGGGGGCTCCTACGAGCAGTACTTC,CASSIYPGGSYEQYF
TRBV3-1/TRBV3-2,-,TRBJ1-1,11,-,TGTGCCAGCAGCCTAGGCAGGGAAGCTTTCTTT,CASSLGREAFF
TRBV6-5,-,TRBJ2-7,14,-,TGTGCCAGCAGTTACTCCAGGGTCCCCTACGAGCAGTACTTC,CASSYSRVPYEQYF
TRBV25-1,TRBD2,TRBJ2-7,15,-,TGTGCCAGCAGTGAACCCCGGGGTAGCGGGGTTAAGCAGTACTTC,CASSEPRGSGVKQYF
TRBV6-5,-,TRBJ2-3,14,-,TGTGCCAGCAGTTACACAGGGAGCACAGATACGCAGTATTTT,CASSYTGSTDTQYF
TRBV25-1,-,TRBJ2-3,16,-,TGTGCCAGCAGAAGTGAGACAGCTAGGAGCACAGATACGCAGTATTTT,CASRSETARSTDTQYF
TRBV7-9,-,TRBJ2-5,13,few,TGTGCCAGCAGCCGGGCACAGGAAGAGACCCAGTACTTC,CASSRAQEETQYF
TRBV4-3,-,TRBJ2-1,17,once,TGCGCCAGCAGCCAAGTTGCGGGGCCGAGCTCCTACAATGAGCAGTTCTTC,CASSQVAGPSSYNEQFF
TRBV18,-,TRBJ2-3,14,-,TGTGCCAGCTCGCGGTCAGAGTACACAGATACGCAGTATTTT,CASSRSEYTDTQYF
TRBV20-1,-,TRBJ1-5,15,few,TGCAGTGCTAGTAGCACCACAGGGCTATACCAGCCCCAGCATTTT,CSASSTTGLYQPQHF
TRBV28,TRBD1,TRBJ1-6,15,once,TGTGCCAGCAGTTCGGGACAGGGATTAACGTCACCCCTCCACTTT,CASSSGQGLTSPLHF
TRBV28,-,TRBJ2-7,11,once,TGTGCCAGCAGCGGGAACTACGAGCAGTACTTC,CASSGNYEQYF
TRBV3-1/TRBV3-2,-,TRBJ2-7,16,-,TGTGCCAGCAGCCAAGGGCGCGACTCTAGCTCCTACGAGCAGTACTTC,CASSQGRDSSSYEQYF
TRBV18,-,TRBJ2-7,14,-,TGTGCCAGCTCACCCGGGGGAGGTCTTTACGAGCAGTACTTC,CASSPGGGLYEQYF
TRBV9,TRBD1,TRBJ2-7,14,once,TGTGCCAGCAGCGCGGGACAGGGGAACTACGAGCAGTACTTC,CASSAGQGNYEQYF
TRBV25-1,-,TRBJ2-7,16,many,TGTGCCAGCAATTTCCCCAAGACAAGGCCGTGGTGGAAGCAGTACTTC,CASNFPKTRPWWKQYF
TRBV27,-,TRBJ1-1,13,-,TGTGCCAGCAGTGTACAGGAGGGCACTGAAGCTTTCTTT,CASSVQEGTEAFF
TRBV5-4,TRBD2,TRBJ2-7,14,-,TGTGCCAGCAGCTTTAGCGGGACGGACTACGAGCAGTACTTC,CASSFSGTDYEQYF
TRBV7-3,-,TRBJ2-7,13,-,TGTGCCAGCTCTGAGGGCCCAGCCTACGAGCAGTACTTC,CASSEGPAYEQYF
TRBV5-5,TRBD1,TRBJ1-5,15,-,TGTGCCAGCAGCTTCAGGGGGGACAGCTATCAGCCCCAGCATTTT,CASSFRGDSYQPQHF
TRBV9,TRBD2,TRBJ2-5,15,-,TGTGCCAGCAGCGTAGCGGGGGGGAACCAAGAGACCCAGTACTTC,CASSVAGGNQETQYF